The clone carrying this TCR beta chain was seen at least ten times. Its specificity is not known. A universal primer site was added by template switching, and unique molecular identifiers were carried by the cDNA. TCRdb re-called the 5' RACE reads with MiXCR, one entry per CDR3 protein. The sample holds just over 450,000 distinct CDR3 sequences, 14% seen once. This CDR3 contains 13 residues. Germline lookup yields CDR1 KGHDR and CDR2 SFDVKD. Trimming removed 5 bases at V and 9 bases at J, with 10 bases between. This entry comes from a study of identical twins. Broader study findings: Models underestimated TCR alpha sharing (out-of-frame) in monozygotic twins.

These same data were also listed under a study on yellow fever vaccine responses in identical twins.

V is TRBV24-1 and J is TRBJ1-6; maybe TRBD1 (5 bases). Sequenced sample: CD4+ T cells sorted from blood. The sequence came from a woman aged 18-35 years in good health. The DNA for the CDR3 is TGTGCCACCAGTGTCACAGGATCTTCACCCCTCCACTTT. It encodes CATSVTGSSPLHF.